One sample yielded the 21 T cell receptor beta chains listed below, sequenced in a study of cytomegalovirus exposure and HLA in healthy donors. Researchers ran the PCR with 60 Vbeta and 13 Jbeta primers. The table came from immunoSEQ multiplex PCR; TCRdb's copy has only in-frame clones and leaves some out. The sample carries about 170,000 clones, roughly 80% recorded once. The sample consisted of PBMCs. Source of these receptors: a male donor in good health and CMV-seronegative.

The rearrangement joins TRBV4-1 to TRBJ2-7, with 7 positions matching TRBD1. This CDR3 is built from 14 residues. With 2 bases clipped from V and 2 bases from J, the junction kept 3 bases outside the gene matches. Germline loops: CDR1 MGHRA, CDR2 YSYEKL. The CDR3 nucleotides are TGCGCCAGCAGCCAACAAGGGGGCCCCTACGAGCAGTACTTC. As protein: CASSQQGGPYEQYF.

V gene TRBV5-1 combines with J gene TRBJ2-7; D is perhaps TRBD2 (5 bases). The V gene's germline CDR1 is SGHRS and CDR2 YFSETQ. V shed 3 bases and J shed 0 bases, with 13 bases lying between them. CDR3 length: 15 amino acids. The DNA for the CDR3 is TGCGCCAGCAGCTCGAGCGGCTCCCGCTCCTACGAGCAGTACTTC. This gives the protein CASSSSGSRSYEQYF. Full variable domain (missing parts from reference TRBV5-1 and TRBJ2-7): KAGVTQTPRYLIKTRGQQVTLSCSPISGHRSVSWYQQTPGQGLQFLFEYFSETQRNKGNFPGRFSGRQFSNSRSEMNVSTLELGDSALYLCASSSSGSRSYEQYFGPGTRLTVT.

The chain combines TRBV2 with TRBJ1-4; 11 bases align to TRBD1. The CDR3 has 18 residues. Trimming cost V 6 bases and J 4 bases; bases outside gene matches: 13. Germline CDR1 SNHLY, CDR2 FYNNEI. CDR3 coding DNA: TGTGCCAGCAGAGGGACAGGGGGAAAGGGAAATATTAATGAAAAACTGTTTTTT. It is translated as CASRGTGGKGNINEKLFF.

The chain joins TRBV6-5 to TRBJ1-1, with TRBD1 as a possible D gene (6 bases). This CDR3 is built from 13 residues. Germline CDR1 MNHEY, CDR2 SVGAGI. V lost 6 bases and J lost 0, with 8 bases in between. For the CDR3, the DNA is TGTGCCAGCAGCAACAGGGTGAACACTGAAGCTTTCTTT. This encodes CASSNRVNTEAFF.

The chain is built from TRBV5-6 and TRBJ2-7, with D possibly being TRBD1 (6 bases). This CDR3 has 12 amino acids. V lost 4 bases, J lost 3 bases, and 8 bases lay in between. Germline-derived CDR1 and CDR2 are SGHDT and YYEEEE. The CDR3 sequence is CASSRTDYEQYF. CDR3 bases: TGTGCCAGCAGCAGGACAGACTACGAGCAGTACTTC.

The V and J genes are TRBV5-6 and TRBJ2-1, with 13 bases aligning to TRBD2. This CDR3 has 12 amino acids. The germline gives CDR1 SGHDT, CDR2 YYEEEE. The V segment lost 4 bases and the J segment 14 bases; nucleotides outside the gene matches: 3. CDR3 nucleotides: TGTGCCAGCAGCATAGGACTAGCGGGGGAGTTCTTC. It codes for CASSIGLAGEFF.

This clone has just one count. One junction end disagrees with the germline gene, perhaps due to a read error. This chain links TRBV29-1 with TRBJ2-2; D may be TRBD1 (6 bases). CDR1 and CDR2 (germline): SQVTM, ANQGSEA. This CDR3 spans 15 amino acids. Here the CDR3 DNA reads TGCAGCGTGGGAAGGGCGGCAGGGGCCACCTGGGAGCTGTTTTTT. Protein: CSVGRAAGATWELFF.

V gene TRBV9 combines with J gene TRBJ2-1; 7 bases are a match to TRBD2. The CDR3 spans 13 residues. CDR1 is SGDLS and CDR2 is YYNGEE in the germline V gene. V gave up 4 bases and J gave up 5 bases; unmatched junction bases: 3. CDR3: CASSITSDNEQFF. CDR3 nucleotides: TGTGCCAGCAGCATCACTAGCGACAATGAGCAGTTCTTC.

This sequence joins TRBV10-3 and TRBJ1-2; D is uncertain. Looked up from germline, CDR1 is ENHRY and CDR2 is SYGVKD. V lost 5 bases to trimming and J lost 7 bases, with 17 bases between them. The CDR3 contains 14 residues. CDR3 region: CAISFGTAESGYTF. CDR3 DNA: TGTGCCATCAGTTTTGGCACAGCCGAGTCTGGCTACACCTTC.

The CDR3 DNA reads TGTGCCAGTAGTGTGACCGGGACAGGGGTTGGCGAGACCCAGTACTTC. Amino acids: CASSVTGTGVGETQYF. The chain has TRBV19 and TRBJ2-5; TRBD1 matches 10 bases. The V segment lost 5 bases and the J segment 5 bases; nucleotides outside the gene matches: 11. The CDR3 runs 16 residues. The germline gives CDR1 LNHDA, CDR2 SQIVND (reference sequence).

The CDR3 sequence is CASSLSPSSYNEQFF. CDR3 in DNA: TGTGCCAGCAGTTTATCGCCCAGCTCCTACAATGAGCAGTTCTTC. The J gene is TRBJ2-1, the V gene TRBV27; D is undetermined. CDR1 is MNHEY, CDR2 SMNVEV, per germline (reference sequence). Between the trimmed V and J ends, which lost 0 bases and 0 bases, there was a span of 6 bases. The CDR3 sequence is 15 residues long.

The J gene is TRBJ1-3, the V gene TRBV9; D call uncertain. The CDR3 covers 15 residues. Trimming cost V 0 bases and J 2 bases, with 9 bases left between them. Germline CDR1 is SGDLS and CDR2 is YYNGEE. As DNA, the CDR3 is TGTGCCAGCAGCGTAGAGCGGGCAGCTGGAAACACCATATATTTT. It encodes CASSVERAAGNTIYF.

The J gene is TRBJ2-3, the V gene TRBV10-3; 10 nucleotides line up with TRBD2. Germline assignment: CDR1 ENHRY and CDR2 SYGVKD. V lost 7 bases, J lost 3 bases, and 10 bases stayed unmatched. The CDR3 is 16 residues long. The CDR3 protein is CAINKGASGGTDTQYF. CDR3 coding DNA: TGTGCCATCAACAAGGGGGCTAGCGGGGGTACAGATACGCAGTATTTT.

V is TRBV30 and J is TRBJ1-3; weak D call: TRBD1 (6 bases). The CDR3 loop spans 12 amino acids. The V gene's germline CDR1 is GTSNPN and CDR2 SVGIG (reference sequence). The V end was cut by 2 bases, the J end by 5 bases, with 7 bases between. The CDR3 DNA reads TGTGCCTGGAGTACAGGGAGAAACACCATATATTTT. This codes for CAWSTGRNTIYF.

This clone turned up a few times. The rearrangement uses TRBV29-1 and TRBJ2-1; 9 bases fit TRBD1. Per germline, CDR1 SQVTM and CDR2 ANQGSEA. CDR3 length: 15 residues. The ends lost 6 bases at V and 5 bases at J; junction bases unmatched: 11. CDR3 region: CSVALQGAVNNEQFF. The DNA of the CDR3 is TGCAGCGTCGCATTACAGGGGGCGGTGAACAATGAGCAGTTCTTC.

V is TRBV6-6 and J is TRBJ1-1; D uncertain. The CDR3 is 13 amino acids. CDR1 MNHNY and CDR2 SVGAGI come from the germline V gene (reference sequence). V was trimmed by 0 bases and J by 1 base, leaving 3 bases between them. The CDR3 reads CASSYSQNTEAFF. The CDR3 nucleotides read TGTGCCAGCAGTTACTCACAGAACACTGAAGCTTTCTTT.

The J gene is TRBJ2-3, the V gene TRBV2; TRBD1 aligns across 8 bases. With 8 bases clipped from V and 11 bases from J, the junction kept 6 bases outside the gene matches. Germline assignment: CDR1 SNHLY and CDR2 FYNNEI. This CDR3 comprises 11 residues. This CDR3 reads CASLEGTGQYF. The CDR3 DNA sequence: TGTGCCAGCCTTGAGGGGACAGGGCAGTATTTT.

The J gene is TRBJ1-2, the V gene TRBV27, with TRBD1 matching 8 bases. Per germline, CDR1 MNHEY and CDR2 SMNVEV (reference sequence). V trimming: 4 bases; J trimming: 4 bases; junction bases outside the gene matches: 8. The CDR3 runs 15 residues. The CDR3 loop reads CASSSRQGTFYGYTF. CDR3 bases: TGTGCCAGCAGTTCTCGACAGGGGACCTTCTATGGCTACACCTTC.

V is TRBV5-4 and J is TRBJ1-4; unclear D gene. Germline V lookup: CDR1 SGHNT, CDR2 YYREEE (reference sequence). The CDR3 consists of 13 residues. Deletions cut 0 bases from V and 7 bases from J, with 7 bases between. The CDR3 DNA is TGTGCCAGCAGCTTGGCTGGACTTGAAAAACTGTTTTTT. It is translated as CASSLAGLEKLFF.

This chain links TRBV13 with TRBJ2-7, with 9 bases matching TRBD1. Germline-derived CDR1 and CDR2 are PRHDT and FYEKMQ (reference sequence). The V gene end was trimmed by 5 bases and the J gene end by 3 bases; junction bases not matched to a gene: 5. This CDR3 contains 14 residues. The CDR3 here is CASSLGQGFYEQYF. The CDR3 nucleotides read TGTGCCAGCAGCCTGGGACAGGGTTTCTACGAGCAGTACTTC.

The chain couples TRBV10-3 to TRBJ2-1; TRBD2 aligns across 8 bases. Trimming cost V 3 bases and J 9 bases; bases outside gene matches: 7. CDR1 and CDR2 from the germline V gene are ENHRY and SYGVKD. The CDR3 totals 14 residues. CDR3 loop: CAISETSGGGEQFF. The DNA for the CDR3 is TGTGCCATCAGTGAAACTAGCGGAGGAGGTGAGCAGTTCTTC.